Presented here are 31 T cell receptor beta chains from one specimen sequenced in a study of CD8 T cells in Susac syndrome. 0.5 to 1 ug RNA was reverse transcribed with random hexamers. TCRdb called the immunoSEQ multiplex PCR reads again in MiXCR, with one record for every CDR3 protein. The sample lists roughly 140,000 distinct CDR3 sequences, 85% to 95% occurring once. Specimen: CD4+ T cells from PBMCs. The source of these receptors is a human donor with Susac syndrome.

The CDR3 DNA sequence: TGTGCCAGCTCGGAAGGGAGAAACACTGAAGCTTTCTTT. This encodes CASSEGRNTEAFF. The rearrangement links TRBV18 to TRBJ1-1; D gene unclear. The CDR3 has 13 residues. CDR1 and CDR2 from the germline V gene are KGHSH and LQKENI. V was trimmed by 6 bases and J by 2 bases, leaving 10 bases between them.

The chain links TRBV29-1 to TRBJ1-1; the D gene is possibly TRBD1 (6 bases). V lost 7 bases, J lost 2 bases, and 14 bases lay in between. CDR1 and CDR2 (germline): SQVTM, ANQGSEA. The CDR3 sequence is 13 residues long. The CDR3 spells CSAADRLNTEAFF. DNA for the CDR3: TGCAGCGCTGCAGACAGGCTTAACACTGAAGCTTTCTTT.

CDR3 in amino acids: CASSLGTGGGQPQHF. CDR3 DNA: TGTGCCAGCAGTTTAGGGACAGGGGGAGGTCAGCCCCAGCATTTT. The chain combines TRBV12-3 or TRBV12-4 with TRBJ1-5; 10 nucleotides line up with TRBD1. CDR3 size: 15 residues. After removal of 1 base from V and 6 bases from J, the junction contained 3 bases not matched to a gene.

CDR3: CASSQASFEGGRKNTEAFF. The CDR3 bases are TGTGCCAGCAGCCAAGCCTCCTTTGAGGGAGGGAGGAAGAACACTGAAGCTTTCTTT. This chain links TRBV3-1 with TRBJ1-1, with D hard to call. Germline CDR1 LGHDT, CDR2 YNNKEL (reference sequence). The CDR3 has 19 amino acids. Trimming shortened V by 1 base and J by 1 base, and 22 bases separated the two germline ends.

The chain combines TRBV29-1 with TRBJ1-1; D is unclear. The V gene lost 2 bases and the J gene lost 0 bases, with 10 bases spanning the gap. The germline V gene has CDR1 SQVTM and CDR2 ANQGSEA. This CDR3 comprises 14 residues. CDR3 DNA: TGCAGCGTTGAAATGCCTACTCTGAACACTGAAGCTTTCTTT. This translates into CSVEMPTLNTEAFF.

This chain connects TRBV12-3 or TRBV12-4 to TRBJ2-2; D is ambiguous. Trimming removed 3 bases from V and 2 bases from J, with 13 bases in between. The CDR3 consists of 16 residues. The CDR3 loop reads CASSLRETLNTGELFF. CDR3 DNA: TGTGCCAGCAGTTTGAGAGAAACTCTAAACACCGGGGAGCTGTTTTTT.

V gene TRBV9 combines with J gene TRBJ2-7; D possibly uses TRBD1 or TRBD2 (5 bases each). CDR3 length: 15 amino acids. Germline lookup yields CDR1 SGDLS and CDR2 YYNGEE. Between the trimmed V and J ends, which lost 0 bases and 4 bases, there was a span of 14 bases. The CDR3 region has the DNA TGTGCCAGCAGCGTAGGAAGCAGGGAGTGGTACGAGCAGTACTTC. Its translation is CASSVGSREWYEQYF.

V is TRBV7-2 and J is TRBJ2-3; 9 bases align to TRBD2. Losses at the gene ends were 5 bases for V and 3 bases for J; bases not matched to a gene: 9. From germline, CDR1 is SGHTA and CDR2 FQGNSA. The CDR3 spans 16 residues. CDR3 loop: CASSGIRAGGTDTQYF. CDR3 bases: TGTGCCAGCAGCGGTATTCGCGCGGGGGGGACAGATACGCAGTATTTT. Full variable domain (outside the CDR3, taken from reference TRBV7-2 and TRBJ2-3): GAGVSQSPSNKVTEKGKDVELRCDPISGHTALYWYRQSLGQGLEFLIYFQGNSAPDKSGLPSDRFSAERTGGSVSTLTIQRTQQEDSAVYLCASSGIRAGGTDTQYFGPGTRLTVL.

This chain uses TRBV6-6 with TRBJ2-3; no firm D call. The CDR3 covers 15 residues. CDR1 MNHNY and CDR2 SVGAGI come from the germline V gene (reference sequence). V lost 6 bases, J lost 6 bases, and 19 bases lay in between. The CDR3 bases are TGTGCCAGCAGCCTAGGGCCACCCCTGAAGGATACGCAGTATTTT. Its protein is CASSLGPPLKDTQYF.

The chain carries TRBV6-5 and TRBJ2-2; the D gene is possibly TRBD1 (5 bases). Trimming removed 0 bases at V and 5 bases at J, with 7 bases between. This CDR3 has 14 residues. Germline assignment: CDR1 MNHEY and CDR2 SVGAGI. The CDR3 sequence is CASSYSRGTGELFF. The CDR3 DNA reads TGTGCCAGCAGTTACTCAAGGGGAACCGGGGAGCTGTTTTTT.

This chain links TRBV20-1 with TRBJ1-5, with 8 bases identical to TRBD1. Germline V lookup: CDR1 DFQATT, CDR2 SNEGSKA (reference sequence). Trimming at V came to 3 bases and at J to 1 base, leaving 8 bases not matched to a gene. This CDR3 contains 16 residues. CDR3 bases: TGCAGTGCTAGGACCCCTCAGGGGGCGAGCAATCAGCCCCAGCATTTT. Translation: CSARTPQGASNQPQHF.

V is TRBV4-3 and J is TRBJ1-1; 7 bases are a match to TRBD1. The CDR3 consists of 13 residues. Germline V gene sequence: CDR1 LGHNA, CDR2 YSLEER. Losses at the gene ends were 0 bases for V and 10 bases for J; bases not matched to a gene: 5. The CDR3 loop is CASSQDNRGSAFF. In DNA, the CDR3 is TGCGCCAGCAGCCAAGATAACAGGGGTTCAGCTTTCTTT.

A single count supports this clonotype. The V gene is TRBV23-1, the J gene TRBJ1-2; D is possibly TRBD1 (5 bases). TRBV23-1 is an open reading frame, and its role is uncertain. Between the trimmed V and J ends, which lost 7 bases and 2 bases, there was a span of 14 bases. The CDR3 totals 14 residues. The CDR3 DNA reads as TGCGCCAGCACCCGGCGAGGGGACAACTATGGCTACACCTTC. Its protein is CASTRRGDNYGYTF.

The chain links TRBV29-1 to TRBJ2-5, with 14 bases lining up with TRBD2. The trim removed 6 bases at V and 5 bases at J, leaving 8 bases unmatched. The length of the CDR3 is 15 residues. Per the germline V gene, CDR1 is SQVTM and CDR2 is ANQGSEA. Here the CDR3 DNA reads TGCAGCGTGAGGACTAGCGGGGGGATACGGGAGACCCAGTACTTC. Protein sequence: CSVRTSGGIRETQYF.

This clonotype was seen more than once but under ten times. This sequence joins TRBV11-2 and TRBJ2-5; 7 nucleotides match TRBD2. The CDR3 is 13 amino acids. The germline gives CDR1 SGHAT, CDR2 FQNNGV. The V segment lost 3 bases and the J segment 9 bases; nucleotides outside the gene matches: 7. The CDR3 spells CASSLGRVWAQYF. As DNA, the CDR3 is TGTGCCAGCAGCTTGGGGAGGGTATGGGCCCAGTACTTC.

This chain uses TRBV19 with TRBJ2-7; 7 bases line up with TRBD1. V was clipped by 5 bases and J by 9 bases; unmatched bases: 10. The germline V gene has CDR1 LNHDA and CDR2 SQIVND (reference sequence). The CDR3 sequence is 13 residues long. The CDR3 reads CASSLDRTTGQYF. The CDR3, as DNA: TGTGCCAGTAGTTTGGACAGGACCACCGGGCAGTACTTC.

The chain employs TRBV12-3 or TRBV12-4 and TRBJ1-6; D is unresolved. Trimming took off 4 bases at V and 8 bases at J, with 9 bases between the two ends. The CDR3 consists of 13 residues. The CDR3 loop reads CASSSTRDSPLHF. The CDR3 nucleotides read TGTGCCAGCAGTTCCACTAGAGATTCACCCCTCCACTTT.

The CDR3 loop is CSVALVTGGNYGYTF. The CDR3 DNA reads as TGCAGCGTTGCCCTAGTGACAGGGGGGAACTATGGCTACACCTTC. The genes are TRBV29-1 and TRBJ1-2; 9 nucleotides agree with TRBD1. Trimming took 4 bases from V and 2 from J; bases not matched to a gene: 8. This CDR3 is built from 15 residues. CDR1 and CDR2 from the germline V gene are SQVTM and ANQGSEA.

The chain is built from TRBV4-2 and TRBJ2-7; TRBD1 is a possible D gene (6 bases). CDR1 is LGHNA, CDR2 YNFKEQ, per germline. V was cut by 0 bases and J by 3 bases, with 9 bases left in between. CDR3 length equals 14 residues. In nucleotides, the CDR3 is TGTGCCAGCAGCCAAGAGAAGGGGGACTACGAGCAGTACTTC. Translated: CASSQEKGDYEQYF.

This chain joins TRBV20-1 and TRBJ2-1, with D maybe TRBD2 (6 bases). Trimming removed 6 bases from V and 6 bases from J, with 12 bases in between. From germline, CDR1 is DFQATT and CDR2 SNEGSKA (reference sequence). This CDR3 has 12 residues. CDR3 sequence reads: CSAPTRTNEQFF. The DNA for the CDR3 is TGCAGTGCCCCGACTAGGACCAATGAGCAGTTCTTC.

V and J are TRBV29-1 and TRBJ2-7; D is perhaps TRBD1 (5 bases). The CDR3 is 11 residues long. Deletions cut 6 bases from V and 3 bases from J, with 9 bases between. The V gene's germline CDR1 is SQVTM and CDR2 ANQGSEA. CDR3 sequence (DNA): TGCAGCGTGATCGACAGCTACGAGCAGTACTTC. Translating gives CSVIDSYEQYF.

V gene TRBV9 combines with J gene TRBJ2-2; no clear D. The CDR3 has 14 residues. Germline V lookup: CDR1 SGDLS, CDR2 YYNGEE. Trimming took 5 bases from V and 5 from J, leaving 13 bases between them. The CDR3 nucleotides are TGTGCCAGCAGTCTTCCTCTGGGTACCGGGGAGCTGTTTTTT. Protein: CASSLPLGTGELFF.

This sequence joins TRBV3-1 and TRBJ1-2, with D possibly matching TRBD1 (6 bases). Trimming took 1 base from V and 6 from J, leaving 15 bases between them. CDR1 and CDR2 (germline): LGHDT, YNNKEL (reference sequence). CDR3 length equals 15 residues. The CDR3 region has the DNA TGTGCCAGCAGCCAAGGTGGGACACCGACTCATGGCTACACCTTC. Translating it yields CASSQGGTPTHGYTF.

The CDR3 nucleotides read TGTGCCAGCAGCCCGCCCTCTGGAAACACCATATATTTT. Translating it yields CASSPPSGNTIYF. This chain uses TRBV7-3 with TRBJ1-3; D uncertain. CDR1 SGHTA and CDR2 FQGTGA come from the germline V gene. The ends were cut back, 5 bases at V and 0 bases at J, with 5 bases in the middle. The CDR3 is made up of 13 amino acids.

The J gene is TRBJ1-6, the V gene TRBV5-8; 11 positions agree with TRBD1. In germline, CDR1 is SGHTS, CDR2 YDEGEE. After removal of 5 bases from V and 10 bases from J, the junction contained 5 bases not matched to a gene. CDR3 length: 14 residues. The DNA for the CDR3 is TGTGCCAGCAGGCTCAGGACAGGGGGCTCACCCCTCCACTTT. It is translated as CASRLRTGGSPLHF.

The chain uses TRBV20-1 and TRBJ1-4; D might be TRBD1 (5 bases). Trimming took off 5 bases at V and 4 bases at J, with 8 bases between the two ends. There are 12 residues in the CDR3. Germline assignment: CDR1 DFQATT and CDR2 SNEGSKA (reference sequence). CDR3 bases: TGCAGTGCTTGGGGGGGTAATGAAAAACTGTTTTTT. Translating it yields CSAWGGNEKLFF.

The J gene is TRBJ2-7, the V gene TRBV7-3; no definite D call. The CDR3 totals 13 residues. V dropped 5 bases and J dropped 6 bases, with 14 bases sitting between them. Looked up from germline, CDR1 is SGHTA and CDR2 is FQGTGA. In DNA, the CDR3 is TGTGCCAGCAGCCCAGTTACGGGTCTCGAGCAGTACTTC. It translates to CASSPVTGLEQYF.

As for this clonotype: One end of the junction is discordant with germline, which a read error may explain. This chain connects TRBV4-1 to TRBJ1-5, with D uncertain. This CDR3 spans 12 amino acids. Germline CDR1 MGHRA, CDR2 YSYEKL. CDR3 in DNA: TGTGCCAGCAGCCAGGCGGATCAGCCCCAGCATTTT. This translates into CASSQADQPQHF.

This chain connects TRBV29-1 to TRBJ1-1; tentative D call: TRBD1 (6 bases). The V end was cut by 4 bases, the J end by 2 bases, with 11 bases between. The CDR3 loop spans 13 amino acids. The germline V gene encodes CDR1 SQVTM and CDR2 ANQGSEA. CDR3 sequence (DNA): TGCAGCGTTGTCAAGGGACAAAACACTGAAGCTTTCTTT. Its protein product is CSVVKGQNTEAFF.

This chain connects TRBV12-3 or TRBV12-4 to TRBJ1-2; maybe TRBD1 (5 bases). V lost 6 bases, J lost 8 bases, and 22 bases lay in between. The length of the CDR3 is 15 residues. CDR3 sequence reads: CASSKPGPAANGYTF. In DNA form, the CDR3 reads TGTGCCAGCAGCAAGCCGGGACCTGCGGCCAACGGCTACACCTTC.

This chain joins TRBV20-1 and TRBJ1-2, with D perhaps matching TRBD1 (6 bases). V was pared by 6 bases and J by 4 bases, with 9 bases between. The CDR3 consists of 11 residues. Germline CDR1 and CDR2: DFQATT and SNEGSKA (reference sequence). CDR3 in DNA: TGCAGTGCGAGGGGGGTCTATGGCTACACCTTC. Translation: CSARGVYGYTF.